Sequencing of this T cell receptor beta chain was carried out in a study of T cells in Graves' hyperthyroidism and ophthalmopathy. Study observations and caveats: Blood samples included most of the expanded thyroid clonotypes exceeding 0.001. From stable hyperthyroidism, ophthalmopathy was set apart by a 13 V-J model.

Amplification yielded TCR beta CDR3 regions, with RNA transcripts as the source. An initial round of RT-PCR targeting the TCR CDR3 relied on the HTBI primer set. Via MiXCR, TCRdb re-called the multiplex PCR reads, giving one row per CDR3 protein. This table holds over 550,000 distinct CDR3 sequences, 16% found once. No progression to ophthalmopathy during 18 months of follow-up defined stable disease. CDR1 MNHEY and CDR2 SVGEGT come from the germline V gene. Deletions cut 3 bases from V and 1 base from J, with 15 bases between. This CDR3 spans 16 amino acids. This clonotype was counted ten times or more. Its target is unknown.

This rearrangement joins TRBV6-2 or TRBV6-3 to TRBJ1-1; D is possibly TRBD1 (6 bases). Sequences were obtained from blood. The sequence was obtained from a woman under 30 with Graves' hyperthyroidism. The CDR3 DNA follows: TGTGCCAGCAGTTATCTCAGGGGACAAACGAACACTGAAGCTTTCTTT. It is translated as CASSYLRGQTNTEAFF.